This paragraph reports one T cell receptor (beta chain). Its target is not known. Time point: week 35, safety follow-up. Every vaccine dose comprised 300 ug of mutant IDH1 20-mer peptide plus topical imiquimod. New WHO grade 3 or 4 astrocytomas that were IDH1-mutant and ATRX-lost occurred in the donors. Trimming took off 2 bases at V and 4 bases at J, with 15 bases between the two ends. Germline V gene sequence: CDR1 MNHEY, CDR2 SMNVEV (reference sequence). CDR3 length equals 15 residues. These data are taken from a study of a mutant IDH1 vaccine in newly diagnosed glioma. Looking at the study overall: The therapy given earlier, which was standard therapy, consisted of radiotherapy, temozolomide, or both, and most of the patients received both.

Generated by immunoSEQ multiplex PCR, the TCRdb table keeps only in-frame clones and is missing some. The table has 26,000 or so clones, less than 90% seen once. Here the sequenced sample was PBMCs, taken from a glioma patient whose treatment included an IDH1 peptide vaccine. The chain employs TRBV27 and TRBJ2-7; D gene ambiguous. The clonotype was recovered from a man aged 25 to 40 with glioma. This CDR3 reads CASSLNGPLGYEQYF. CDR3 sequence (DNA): TGTGCCAGCAGTTTAAACGGGCCCTTAGGGTACGAGCAGTACTTC.